The sequence of this T cell receptor (beta chain) was determined in a study of blood T cell repertoires in COVID-19. Study overall: The origin of the acute and convalescent COVID-19 samples was the United States, Italy and Spain. T cells, B-cell-depleted T cells, or PBMCs supplied cDNA or gDNA.

The CDR3 length is 16 residues. Germline loops: CDR1 MNHEY, CDR2 SVGEGT. V was cut by 6 bases and J by 0 bases, with 15 bases left in between. Study processing details: Amplifying reference gene primers gave estimates of nucleated cell counts. Repertoires were generated with immunoSEQ multiplex PCR, while TCRdb's copy carries only in-frame clones and drops some. V and J calls and clone size are given by that table; D and trimming were obtained from the DNA. This sample yields around 60,000 clones, of which 88% are seen a single time; around 4.2% belongs to the top ten. Sequencing was carried out using peripheral blood. The sequence was collected from a man in his 70s with acute or convalescent COVID-19. The chain employs TRBV6-2 or TRBV6-3 and TRBJ2-4; possibly TRBD2 for D (5 bases). As DNA, the CDR3 is TGTGCCAGCAGCCGTACAAGGACTCTAGCCAAAAACATTCAGTACTTC. Residues: CASSRTRTLAKNIQYF.